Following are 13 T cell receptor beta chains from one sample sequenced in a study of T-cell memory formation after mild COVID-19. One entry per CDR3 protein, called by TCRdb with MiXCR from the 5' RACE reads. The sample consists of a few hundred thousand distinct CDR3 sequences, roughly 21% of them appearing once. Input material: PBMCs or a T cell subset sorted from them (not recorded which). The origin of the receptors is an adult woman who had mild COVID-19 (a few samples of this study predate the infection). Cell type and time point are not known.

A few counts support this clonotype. DNA of the CDR3: TGCGCCAGCAGCTTGGCTGGCGGGAGGTTGACCGAGCAGTACTTC. Its protein product is CASSLAGGRLTEQYF. The chain combines TRBV5-1 with TRBJ2-7; 8 nucleotides align to TRBD2. Germline lookup yields CDR1 SGHRS and CDR2 YFSETQ. This CDR3 contains 15 residues. V was clipped by 0 bases and J by 6 bases; unmatched bases: 8.

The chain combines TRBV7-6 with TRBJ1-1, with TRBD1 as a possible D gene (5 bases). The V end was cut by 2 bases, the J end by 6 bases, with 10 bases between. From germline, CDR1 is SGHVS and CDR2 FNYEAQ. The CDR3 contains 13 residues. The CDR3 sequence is CASSLSGGSEAFF. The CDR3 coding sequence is TGTGCCAGCAGCTTAAGTGGGGGTTCTGAAGCTTTCTTT.

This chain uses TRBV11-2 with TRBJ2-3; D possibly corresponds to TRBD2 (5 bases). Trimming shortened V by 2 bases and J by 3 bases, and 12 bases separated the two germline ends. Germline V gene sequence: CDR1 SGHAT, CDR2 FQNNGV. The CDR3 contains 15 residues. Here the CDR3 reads CASSLMGLATDTQYF. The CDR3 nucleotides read TGTGCCAGCAGCTTAATGGGATTAGCGACAGATACGCAGTATTTT.

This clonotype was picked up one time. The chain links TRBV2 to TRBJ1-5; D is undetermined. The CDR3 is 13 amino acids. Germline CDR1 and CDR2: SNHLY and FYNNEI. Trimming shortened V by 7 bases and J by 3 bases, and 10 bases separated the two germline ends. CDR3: CASKYSHNQPQHF. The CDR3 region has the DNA TGTGCCAGCAAGTACAGCCACAATCAGCCCCAGCATTTT.

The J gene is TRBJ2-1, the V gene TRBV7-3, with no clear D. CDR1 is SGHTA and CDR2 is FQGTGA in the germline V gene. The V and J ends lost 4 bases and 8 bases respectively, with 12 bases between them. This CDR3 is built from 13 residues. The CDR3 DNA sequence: TGTGCCAGCAGCTCGCGGACCCCTCATGAGCAGTTCTTC. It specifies CASSSRTPHEQFF. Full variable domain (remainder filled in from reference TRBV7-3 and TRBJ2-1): GAGVSQTPSNKVTEKGKYVELRCDPISGHTALYWYRQSLGQGPEFLIYFQGTGAADDSGLPNDRFFAVRPEGSVSTLKIQRTERGDSAVYLCASSSRTPHEQFFGPGTRLTVL.

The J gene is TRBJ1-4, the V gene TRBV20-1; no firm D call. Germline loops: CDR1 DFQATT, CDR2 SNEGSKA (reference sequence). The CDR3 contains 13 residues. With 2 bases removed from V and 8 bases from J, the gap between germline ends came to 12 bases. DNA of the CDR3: TGCAGTGCTAGAAGCAGCGGCAACGAAAAACTGTTTTTT. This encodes CSARSSGNEKLFF.

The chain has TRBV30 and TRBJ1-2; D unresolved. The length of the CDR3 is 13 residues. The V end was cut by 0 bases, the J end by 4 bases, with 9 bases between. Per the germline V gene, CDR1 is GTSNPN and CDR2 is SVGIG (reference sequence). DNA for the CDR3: TGTGCCTGGAGTGTTGTGGTGGGCTATGGCTACACCTTC. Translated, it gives CAWSVVVGYGYTF.

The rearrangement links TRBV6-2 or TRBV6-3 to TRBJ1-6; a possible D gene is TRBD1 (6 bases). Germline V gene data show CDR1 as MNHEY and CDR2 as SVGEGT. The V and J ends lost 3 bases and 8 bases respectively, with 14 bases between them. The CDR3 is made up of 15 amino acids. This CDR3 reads CASSYTGILDSPLHF. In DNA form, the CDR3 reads TGTGCCAGCAGTTATACAGGGATTTTGGATTCACCCCTCCACTTT.

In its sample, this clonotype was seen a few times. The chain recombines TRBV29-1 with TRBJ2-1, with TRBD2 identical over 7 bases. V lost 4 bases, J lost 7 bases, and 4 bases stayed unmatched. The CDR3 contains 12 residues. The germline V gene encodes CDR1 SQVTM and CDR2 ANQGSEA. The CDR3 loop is CSVGYGGNEQFF. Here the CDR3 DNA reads TGCAGCGTTGGCTACGGGGGGAATGAGCAGTTCTTC.

The CDR3 loop reads CASSQDGTRGSDEQFF. The CDR3 DNA is TGTGCCAGCAGCCAAGATGGGACTAGGGGATCTGATGAGCAGTTCTTC. The rearrangement joins TRBV4-2 to TRBJ2-1; 8 nucleotides agree with TRBD2. The germline V gene encodes CDR1 LGHNA and CDR2 YNFKEQ. There are 16 residues in the CDR3. Losses at the gene ends were 0 bases for V and 8 bases for J; bases not matched to a gene: 9.

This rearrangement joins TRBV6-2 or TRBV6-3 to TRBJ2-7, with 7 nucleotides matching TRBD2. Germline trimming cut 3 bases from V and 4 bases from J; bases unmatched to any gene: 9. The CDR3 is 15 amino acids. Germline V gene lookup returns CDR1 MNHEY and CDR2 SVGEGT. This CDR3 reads CASSYSPAGPYEQYF. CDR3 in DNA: TGTGCCAGCAGTTATAGTCCAGCGGGACCGTACGAGCAGTACTTC.

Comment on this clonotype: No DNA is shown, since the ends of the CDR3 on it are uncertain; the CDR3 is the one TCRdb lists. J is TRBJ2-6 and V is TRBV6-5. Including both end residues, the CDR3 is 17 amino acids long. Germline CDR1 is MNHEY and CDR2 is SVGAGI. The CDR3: CASSTSPQGAGANVLTF.

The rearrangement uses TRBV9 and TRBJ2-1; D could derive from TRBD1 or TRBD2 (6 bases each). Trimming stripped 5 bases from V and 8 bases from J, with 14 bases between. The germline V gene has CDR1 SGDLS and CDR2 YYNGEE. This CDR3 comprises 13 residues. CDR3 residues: CASSWGPGDEQFF. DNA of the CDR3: TGTGCCAGCAGTTGGGGGCCGGGGGATGAGCAGTTCTTC.